This T cell receptor beta chain was captured in a study of cytomegalovirus exposure and HLA in healthy donors. Study-level results: Likely technical artifact: a cluster of highly shared sequence variants.

It was with 60 Vbeta and 13 Jbeta primers that the PCR ran. TCRdb keeps only in-frame clones here, not all; method: immunoSEQ multiplex PCR. The data hold approximately 170,000 clones, with 60% to 80% observed a single time. A remark on this clone: Its matching antigen is unknown.

Germline values: CDR1 SEHNR, CDR2 FQNEAQ (reference sequence). Deletions cut 1 base from V and 8 bases from J, with 9 bases between. CDR3 size: 12 residues. The rearrangement uses TRBV7-9 and TRBJ2-7; D is unresolved. The sequenced sample was PBMCs. The sequence was obtained from a woman between 25 and 40 years old in good health and CMV-seropositive. Here the CDR3 DNA reads TGTGCCAGCAGCTTAGTAGGCAGGAAGCAGTACTTC. It translates to CASSLVGRKQYF.